This T cell receptor beta chain was identified during a study of glioma-infiltrating T cells after dendritic cell vaccination. V lost 8 bases, J lost 6 bases, and 13 bases lay in between. CDR1 is SGHDN and CDR2 is FVKESK in the germline V gene. There are 13 residues in the CDR3. The PCR used 60 V beta and 13 J beta primers. Repertoires were generated with immunoSEQ multiplex PCR, while TCRdb's copy carries only in-frame clones and drops some. The table records more than 95,000 clones, around 90% of them present only once. The time point: after dendritic cell vaccination, including at tumor progression/relapse.

This clonotype originated in a human donor with glioblastoma. The material was blood, obtained after dendritic cell vaccination. The V call is TRBV14, the J call TRBJ2-2, with unresolved D. The CDR3 DNA is TGTGCCAGCGCTTCTTATCAGGCCGGGGAGCTGTTTTTT. The encoded protein is CASASYQAGELFF.